The next 15 T cell receptor beta chains were all read from a single sample in a study of early T cells in non-severe SARS-CoV-2 infection. TCRdb re-called the 5' RACE reads through MiXCR, storing one row per CDR3 protein. This sample has about 44,000 distinct CDR3 sequences, with over 9% found just once. The sample taken for sequencing was whole blood. The receptors derive from an adult who was a healthcare worker with PCR-confirmed SARS-CoV-2 infection or an uninfected control (not recorded which).

This clonotype was counted ten times or more. This chain uses TRBV4-2 with TRBJ2-1, with TRBD2 matching 11 bases. V was clipped by 2 bases and J by 0 bases; unmatched bases: 0. The CDR3 consists of 16 residues. The germline CDR1 and CDR2 sequences are LGHNA and YNFKEQ. CDR3 protein: CASSQLAGGSYNEQFF. As DNA, the CDR3 is TGTGCCAGCAGCCAACTAGCGGGAGGCTCCTACAATGAGCAGTTCTTC.

This sequence joins TRBV7-2 and TRBJ2-5; the D is unclear. With 1 base removed from V and 6 bases from J, the gap between germline ends came to 9 bases. The CDR3 contains 13 residues. Germline V gene data show CDR1 as SGHTA and CDR2 as FQGNSA. This chain's CDR3 is CASSLERVQTQYF. The CDR3 bases are TGTGCCAGCAGCTTAGAACGGGTCCAGACCCAGTACTTC.

This clonotype appeared many times. This chain links TRBV20-1 with TRBJ2-1; D is uncertain. V gave up 6 bases and J gave up 0 bases, with 15 bases separating them. Germline assignment: CDR1 DFQATT and CDR2 SNEGSKA (reference sequence). This CDR3 is built from 15 residues. The CDR3 sequence: CSAPLPDRSYNEQFF. The CDR3, as DNA: TGCAGTGCCCCACTCCCGGACCGCTCCTACAATGAGCAGTTCTTC.

This chain joins TRBV5-1 and TRBJ2-1, with D tentatively TRBD1 or TRBD2 (5 bases each). With 0 bases removed from V and 7 bases from J, the gap between germline ends came to 14 bases. There are 15 residues in the CDR3. The germline CDR1 and CDR2 sequences are SGHRS and YFSETQ. The CDR3 reads CASSLGLRGENEQFF. The CDR3 nucleotides are TGCGCCAGCAGCTTGGGGCTTCGAGGGGAAAATGAGCAGTTCTTC.

This clonotype was detected many times. This chain uses TRBV11-2 with TRBJ2-1; D might be TRBD1 (6 bases). The V gene lost 10 bases and the J gene lost 4 bases, with 11 bases spanning the gap. This CDR3 spans 12 amino acids. From germline, CDR1 is SGHAT and CDR2 FQNNGV. In DNA, the CDR3 is TGTGCCACCTCGACAGGATACAATGAGCAGTTCTTC. Encoded protein: CATSTGYNEQFF. Full variable domain (outside the CDR3, taken from reference TRBV11-2 and TRBJ2-1): EAGVAQSPRYKIIEKRQSVAFWCNPISGHATLYWYQQILGQGPKLLIQFQNNGVVDDSQLPKDRFSAERLKGVDSTLKIQPAKLEDSAVYLCATSTGYNEQFFGPGTRLTVL.

At least ten counts were recorded for this clonotype. The rearrangement uses TRBV7-9 and TRBJ2-1; D may be TRBD2 (6 bases). The CDR3 has 16 residues. Germline V gene sequence: CDR1 SEHNR, CDR2 FQNEAQ (reference sequence). Trimming took off 7 bases at V and 4 bases at J, with 20 bases between the two ends. DNA of the CDR3: TGTGCCAGCACCCCGCGAGGACTAAGGGGATACAATGAGCAGTTCTTC. Translated: CASTPRGLRGYNEQFF.

This clonotype has ten or more counts. J is TRBJ1-2 and V is TRBV12-3 or TRBV12-4; 7 bases align to TRBD1. Unmatched junction bases numbered 12, after V lost 7 bases and J lost 7 bases. The CDR3 covers 14 residues. The CDR3 bases are TGTGCCAGCACCCTGGGCGCGGGACAGAGTGGCTACACCTTC. It encodes CASTLGAGQSGYTF.

The rearrangement joins TRBV4-3 to TRBJ2-3; the D gene is possibly TRBD2 (6 bases). Germline CDR1 is LGHNA and CDR2 is YSLEER. Trimming pared 1 base from V and 2 bases from J, leaving 10 bases between. This CDR3 is built from 15 residues. CDR3 DNA sequence: TGCGCCAGCAGCCAAGGGGGACTGAACACAGATACGCAGTATTTT. This codes for CASSQGGLNTDTQYF.

This clonotype appeared many times. The chain employs TRBV20-1 and TRBJ2-7, with 7 positions matching TRBD2. CDR3 length equals 14 residues. Germline V CDR1 and CDR2: DFQATT, SNEGSKA (reference sequence). V shed 6 bases and J 1 base; nucleotides not matched to a gene: 9. Written as DNA, the CDR3 is TGCAGTGCAGAATCCGGGACTAAATCCTACGAGCAGTACTTC. Its protein product is CSAESGTKSYEQYF.

This clonotype was seen at least ten times. This chain joins TRBV11-3 and TRBJ2-1; D is uncertain. Germline V gives CDR1 SGHNT, CDR2 YENEEA. V lost 2 bases, J lost 8 bases, and 16 bases lay in between. The CDR3 totals 15 residues. CDR3 region: CASSLYSSGQDEQFF. CDR3 coding DNA: TGTGCCAGCAGCTTATATTCTTCCGGCCAGGATGAGCAGTTCTTC.

This clonotype was seen at least ten times. The chain combines TRBV6-2 or TRBV6-3 with TRBJ1-5; no clear D. With 3 bases removed from V and 0 bases from J, the gap between germline ends came to 12 bases. Looked up from germline, CDR1 is MNHEY and CDR2 is SVGEGT. The CDR3 consists of 16 residues. The chain's CDR3 is CASSYGRSTSNQPQHF. CDR3 DNA: TGTGCCAGCAGTTATGGGAGATCAACTAGCAATCAGCCCCAGCATTTT.

This clonotype showed up many times. J is TRBJ2-1 and V is TRBV6-5; no clear D gene. This CDR3 spans 16 amino acids. The ends were cut back, 7 bases at V and 9 bases at J, with 25 bases in the middle. Germline V lookup: CDR1 MNHEY, CDR2 SVGAGI. DNA of the CDR3: TGTGCCAGCAATTCCCTGGGTCTAATTGGGAATAGTGAGCAGTTCTTC. Translating it yields CASNSLGLIGNSEQFF.

This clonotype came up many times. At one of its ends the junction is not consistent with the germline gene, which may arise from a read error. The rearrangement uses TRBV11-2 and TRBJ1-5; 7 nucleotides align to TRBD1. The CDR3 has 14 amino acids. Germline CDR1 and CDR2: SGHAT and FQNNGV. DNA of the CDR3: TGTGCCAGCAGCTCGGGACAGCCAAATCAACCCCAGCATTTT. This sequence encodes CASSSGQPNQPQHF.

The chain uses TRBV7-2 and TRBJ2-7; 8 nucleotides line up with TRBD1. Trimming took 7 bases from V and 0 from J; bases not matched to a gene: 5. The CDR3 extends over 14 amino acids. Germline values: CDR1 SGHTA, CDR2 FQGNSA. The CDR3 loop reads CASKRTGNSYEQYF. The CDR3 DNA is TGTGCCAGCAAGAGGACAGGGAACTCCTACGAGCAGTACTTC.

This chain uses TRBV7-2 with TRBJ2-3; 12 bases match TRBD2. The germline V gene encodes CDR1 SGHTA and CDR2 FQGNSA. CDR3 size: 14 residues. V shed 4 bases, J shed 6 bases, and the junction held 2 bases outside the gene matches. In nucleotides, the CDR3 is TGTGCCAGCAGCTCGCTAGCGGGGGGGGATACGCAGTATTTT. Its translation: CASSSLAGGDTQYF.